The present T cell receptor beta chain was sequenced within a study of T-cell memory formation after mild COVID-19. TCRdb re-derived calls from the 5' RACE reads in MiXCR, one entry per CDR3 protein. The sample includes approximately 450,000 distinct CDR3 sequences, about 20% seen only once; the top ten take 12%. This CDR3 has 13 residues. CDR1 SQVTM and CDR2 ANQGSEA come from the germline V gene. V shed 6 bases and J 0 bases; nucleotides not matched to a gene: 5. The chain has TRBV29-1 and TRBJ2-7; 7 nucleotides agree with TRBD1. The sequenced material came from PBMCs or a T cell subset sorted from them (not recorded which). This receptor was obtained from an adult woman who had mild COVID-19 (a few samples of this study predate the infection). Cell type and time point are not known. In DNA form, the CDR3 reads TGCAGCGTCGGGGACAGATCCTCCTACGAGCAGTACTTC. This encodes CSVGDRSSYEQYF.